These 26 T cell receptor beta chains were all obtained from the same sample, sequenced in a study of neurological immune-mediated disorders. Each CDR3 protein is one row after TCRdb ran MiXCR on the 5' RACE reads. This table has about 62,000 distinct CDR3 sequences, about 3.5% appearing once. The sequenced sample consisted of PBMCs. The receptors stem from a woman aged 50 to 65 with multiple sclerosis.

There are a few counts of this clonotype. DNA of the CDR3: TGTGCCAGCAGCTTAGACAGCTCCCGCCAGCCCCAGCATTTT. This translates into CASSLDSSRQPQHF. This chain links TRBV7-8 with TRBJ1-5; D gene unclear. Trimming took 1 base from V and 7 from J, leaving 11 bases between them. CDR3 size: 14 residues. Looked up from germline, CDR1 is SGHVS and CDR2 is FQNEAQ. Complete variable domain (other parts from reference TRBV7-8 and TRBJ1-5): GAGVSQSPRYKVAKRGQDVALRCDPISGHVSLFWYQQALGQGPEFLTYFQNEAQLDKSGLPSDRFFAERPEGSVSTLKIQRTQQEDSAVYLCASSLDSSRQPQHFGDGTRLSIL.

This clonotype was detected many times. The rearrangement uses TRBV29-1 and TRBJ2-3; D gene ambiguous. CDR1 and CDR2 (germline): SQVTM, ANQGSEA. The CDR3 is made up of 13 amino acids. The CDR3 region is CSSKSPSTDTQYF. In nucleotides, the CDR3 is TGCAGTTCCAAGTCCCCTAGCACAGATACGCAGTATTTT.

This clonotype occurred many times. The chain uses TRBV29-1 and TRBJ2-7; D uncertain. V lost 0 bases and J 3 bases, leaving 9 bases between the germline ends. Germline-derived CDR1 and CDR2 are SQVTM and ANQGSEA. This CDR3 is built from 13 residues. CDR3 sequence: CSVEDLASYEQYF. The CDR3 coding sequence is TGCAGCGTTGAAGATCTGGCCAGCTACGAGCAGTACTTC.

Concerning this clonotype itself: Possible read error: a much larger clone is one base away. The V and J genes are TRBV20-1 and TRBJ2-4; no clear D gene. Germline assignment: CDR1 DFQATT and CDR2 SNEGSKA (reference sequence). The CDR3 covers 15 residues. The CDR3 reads CSARDLRQNKKIQYF. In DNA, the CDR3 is TGCAGTGCTAGAGATCTAAGGCAGAACAAAAAAATTCAGTACTTC.

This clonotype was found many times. In DNA, the CDR3 is TGCAGCGTCTCTAGCAGGGTAGGAAATGAGCAGTTCTTC. Its translation is CSVSSRVGNEQFF. The V and J genes are TRBV29-1 and TRBJ2-1; D tentatively reads TRBD1 or TRBD2 (5 bases each). Trimming removed 6 bases from V and 7 bases from J, with 16 bases in between. The CDR3 extends over 13 amino acids. Per the germline V gene, CDR1 is SQVTM and CDR2 is ANQGSEA.

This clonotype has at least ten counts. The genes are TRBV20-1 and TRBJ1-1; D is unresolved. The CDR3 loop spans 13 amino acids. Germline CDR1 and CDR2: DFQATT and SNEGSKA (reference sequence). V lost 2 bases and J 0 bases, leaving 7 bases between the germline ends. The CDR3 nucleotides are TGCAGTGCTAGATACACACTGAACACTGAAGCTTTCTTT. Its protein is CSARYTLNTEAFF.

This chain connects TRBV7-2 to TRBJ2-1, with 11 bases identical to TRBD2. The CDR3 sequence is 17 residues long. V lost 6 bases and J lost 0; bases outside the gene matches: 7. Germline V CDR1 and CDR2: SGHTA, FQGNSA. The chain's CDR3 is CASSSRGLAGSYNEQFF. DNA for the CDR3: TGTGCCAGCAGTAGCCGAGGACTAGCGGGCTCCTACAATGAGCAGTTCTTC.

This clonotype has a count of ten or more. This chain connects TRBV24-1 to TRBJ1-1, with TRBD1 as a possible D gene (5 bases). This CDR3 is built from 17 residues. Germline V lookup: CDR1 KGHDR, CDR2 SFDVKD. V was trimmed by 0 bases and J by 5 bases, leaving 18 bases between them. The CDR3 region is CATSDLGGTGVETEAFF. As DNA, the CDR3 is TGTGCCACCAGTGATTTGGGCGGGACTGGGGTGGAAACTGAAGCTTTCTTT.

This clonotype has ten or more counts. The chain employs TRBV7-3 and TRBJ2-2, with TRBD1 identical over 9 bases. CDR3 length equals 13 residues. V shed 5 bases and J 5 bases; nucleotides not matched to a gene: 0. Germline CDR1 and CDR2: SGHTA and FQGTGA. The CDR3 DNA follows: TGTGCCAGCAGCGACAGGGGGACCGGGGAGCTGTTTTTT. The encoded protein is CASSDRGTGELFF.

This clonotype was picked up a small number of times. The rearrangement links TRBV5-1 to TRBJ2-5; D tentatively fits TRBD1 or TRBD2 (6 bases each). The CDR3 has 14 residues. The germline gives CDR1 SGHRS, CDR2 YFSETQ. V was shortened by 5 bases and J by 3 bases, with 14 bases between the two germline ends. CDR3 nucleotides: TGCGCCAGCAGTTCGCCGAGGGGGGAAGAGACCCAGTACTTC. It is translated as CASSSPRGEETQYF. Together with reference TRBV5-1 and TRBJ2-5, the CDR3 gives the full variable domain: KAGVTQTPRYLIKTRGQQVTLSCSPISGHRSVSWYQQTPGQGLQFLFEYFSETQRNKGNFPGRFSGRQFSNSRSEMNVSTLELGDSALYLCASSSPRGEETQYFGPGTRLLVL.

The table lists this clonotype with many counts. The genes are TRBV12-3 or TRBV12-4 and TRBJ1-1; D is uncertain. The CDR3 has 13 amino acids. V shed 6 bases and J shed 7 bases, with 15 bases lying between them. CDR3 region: CASSRAAGGEAFF. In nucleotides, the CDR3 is TGTGCCAGCAGCCGCGCCGCGGGCGGTGAAGCTTTCTTT.

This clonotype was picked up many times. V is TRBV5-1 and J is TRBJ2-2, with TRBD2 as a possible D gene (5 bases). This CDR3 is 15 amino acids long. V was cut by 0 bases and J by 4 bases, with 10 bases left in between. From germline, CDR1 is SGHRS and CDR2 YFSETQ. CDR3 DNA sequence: TGCGCCAGCAGCTTGGTACTAGGTAGCACCGGGGAGCTGTTTTTT. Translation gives CASSLVLGSTGELFF.

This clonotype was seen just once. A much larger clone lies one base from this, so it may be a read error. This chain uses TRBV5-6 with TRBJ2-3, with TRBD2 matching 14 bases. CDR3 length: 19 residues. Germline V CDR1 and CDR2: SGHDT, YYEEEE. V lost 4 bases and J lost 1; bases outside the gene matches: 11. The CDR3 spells CASSPGTSGRLQGTDTQYF. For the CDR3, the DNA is TGTGCCAGCAGCCCCGGGACTAGCGGGAGACTTCAGGGCACAGATACGCAGTATTTT.

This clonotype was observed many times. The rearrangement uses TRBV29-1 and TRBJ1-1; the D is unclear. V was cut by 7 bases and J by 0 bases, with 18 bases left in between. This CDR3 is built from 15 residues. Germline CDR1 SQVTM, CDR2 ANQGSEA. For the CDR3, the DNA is TGCAGCGCTGGTCTCGGGATCGACATGAACACTGAAGCTTTCTTT. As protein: CSAGLGIDMNTEAFF.

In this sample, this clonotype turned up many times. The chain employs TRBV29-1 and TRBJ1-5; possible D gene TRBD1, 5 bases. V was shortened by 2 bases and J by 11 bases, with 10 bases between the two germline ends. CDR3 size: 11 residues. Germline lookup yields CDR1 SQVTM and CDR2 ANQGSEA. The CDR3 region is CSVEFGGAQHF. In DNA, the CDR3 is TGCAGCGTTGAATTCGGGGGAGCCCAGCATTTT. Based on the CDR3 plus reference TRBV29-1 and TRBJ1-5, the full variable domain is SAVISQKPSRDICQRGTSLTIQCQVDSQVTMMFWYRQQPGQSLTLIATANQGSEATYESGFVIDKFPISRPNLTFSTLTVSNMSPEDSSIYLCSVEFGGAQHFGDGTRLSIL.

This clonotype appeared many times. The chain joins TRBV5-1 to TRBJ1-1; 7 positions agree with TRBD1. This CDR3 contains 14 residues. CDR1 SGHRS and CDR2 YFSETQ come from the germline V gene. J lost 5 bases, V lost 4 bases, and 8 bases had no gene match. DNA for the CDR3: TGCGCCAGCAGCCTGACGGACAGGAGGACTGAAGCTTTCTTT. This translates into CASSLTDRRTEAFF.

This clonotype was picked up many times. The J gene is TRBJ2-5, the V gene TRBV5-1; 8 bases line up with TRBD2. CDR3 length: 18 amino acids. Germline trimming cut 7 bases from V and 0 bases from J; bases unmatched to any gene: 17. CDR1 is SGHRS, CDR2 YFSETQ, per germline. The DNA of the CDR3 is TGCGCCAGCCAGGGTACGGAGAGTAGCGGGGTTTACCAAGAGACCCAGTACTTC. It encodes CASQGTESSGVYQETQYF.

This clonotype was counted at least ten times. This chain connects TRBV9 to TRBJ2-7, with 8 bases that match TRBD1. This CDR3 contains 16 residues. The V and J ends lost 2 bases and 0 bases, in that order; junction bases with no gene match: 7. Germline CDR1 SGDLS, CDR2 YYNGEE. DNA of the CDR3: TGTGCCAGCAGCGTTGTACCGGGACAGGACTCCTACGAGCAGTACTTC. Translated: CASSVVPGQDSYEQYF.

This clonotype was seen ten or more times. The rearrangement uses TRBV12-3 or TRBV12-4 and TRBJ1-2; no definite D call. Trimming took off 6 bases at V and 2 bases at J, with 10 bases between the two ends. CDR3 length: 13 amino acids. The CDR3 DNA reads TGTGCCAGCAGCTTGACCTCGAACTATGGCTACACCTTC. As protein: CASSLTSNYGYTF.

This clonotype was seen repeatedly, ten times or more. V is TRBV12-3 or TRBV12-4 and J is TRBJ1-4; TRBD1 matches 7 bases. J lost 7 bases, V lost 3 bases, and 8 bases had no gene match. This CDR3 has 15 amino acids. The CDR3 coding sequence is TGTGCCAGCAGTTTTGTTACAGGGGTGGGTGAAAAACTGTTTTTT. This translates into CASSFVTGVGEKLFF.

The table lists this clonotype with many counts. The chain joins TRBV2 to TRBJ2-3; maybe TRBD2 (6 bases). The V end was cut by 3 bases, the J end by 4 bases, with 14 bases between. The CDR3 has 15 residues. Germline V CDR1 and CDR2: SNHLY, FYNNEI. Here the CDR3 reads CASSDTGSESDTQYF. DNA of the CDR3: TGTGCCAGCAGTGACACCGGGAGTGAATCAGATACGCAGTATTTT.

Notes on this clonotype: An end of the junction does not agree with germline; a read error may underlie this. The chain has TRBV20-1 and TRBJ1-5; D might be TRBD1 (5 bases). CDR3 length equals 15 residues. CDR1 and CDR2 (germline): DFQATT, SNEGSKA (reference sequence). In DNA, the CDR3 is TGCAGTGCTAGACTTCAGGGAATTGGCAATCAGCCCCAGAATTTT. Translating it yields CSARLQGIGNQPQNF.

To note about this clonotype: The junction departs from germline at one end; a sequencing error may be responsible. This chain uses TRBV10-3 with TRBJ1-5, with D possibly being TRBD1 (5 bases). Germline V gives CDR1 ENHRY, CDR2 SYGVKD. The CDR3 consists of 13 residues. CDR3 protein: CAISEGVDQPQNF. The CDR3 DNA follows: TGTGCCATCAGTGAAGGGGTTGATCAGCCCCAGAATTTT.

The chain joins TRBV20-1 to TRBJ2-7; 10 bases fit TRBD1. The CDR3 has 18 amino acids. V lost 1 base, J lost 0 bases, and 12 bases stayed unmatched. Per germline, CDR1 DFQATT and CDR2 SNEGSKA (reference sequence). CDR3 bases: TGCAGTGCTAGAGGCCATGCTCCTGGGACAGGGGTCTCCTACGAGCAGTACTTC. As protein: CSARGHAPGTGVSYEQYF.

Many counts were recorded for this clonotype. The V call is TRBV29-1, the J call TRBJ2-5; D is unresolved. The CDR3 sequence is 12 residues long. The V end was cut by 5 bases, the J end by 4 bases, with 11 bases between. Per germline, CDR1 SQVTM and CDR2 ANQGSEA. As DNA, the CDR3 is TGCAGCGTTCGTGAACTCGGAGAGACCCAGTACTTC. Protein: CSVRELGETQYF.

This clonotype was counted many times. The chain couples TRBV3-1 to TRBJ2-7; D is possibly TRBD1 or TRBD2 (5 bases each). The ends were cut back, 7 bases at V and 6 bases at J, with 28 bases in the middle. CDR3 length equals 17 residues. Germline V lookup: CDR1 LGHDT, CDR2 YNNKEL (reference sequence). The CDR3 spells CASTNGAGNEGIREQYF. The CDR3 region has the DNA TGTGCCAGCACCAACGGGGCAGGGAACGAGGGAATACGCGAGCAGTACTTC.